The clone carrying this TCR beta chain has at least ten counts. This specimen comes from a study of shared clonotypes between healthy human individuals. Study-level information: Ranging from 18 to 49 in age, donors were two women and a few men.

All the donors were Caucasian adults who lived in Nashville, Tennessee. The authors divided CD4+ cells into CD45RA+ naive and CD45RA-negative memory subsets. V lost 8 bases, J lost 3 bases, and 14 bases stayed unmatched. The CDR3 runs to 17 residues. CDR1 SGHVS and CDR2 FQNEAQ come from the germline V gene. Produced via immunoSEQ multiplex PCR; TCRdb's table is partial and in-frame only. This sample has nearly 1 million clones, with approximately 76% found just once. This sequence originates from a man aged 18 to 29 in good health. The chain couples TRBV7-8 to TRBJ1-5; 9 bases are shared with TRBD1. The material sequenced was memory CD4+ T cells sorted from blood. Regarding subset: CD45RA-negative fraction. The CDR3 nucleotides read TGTGCCAGCTCGACCTTTAAGACAGGGGGTGACAATCAGCCCCAGCATTTT. It is translated as CASSTFKTGGDNQPQHF.